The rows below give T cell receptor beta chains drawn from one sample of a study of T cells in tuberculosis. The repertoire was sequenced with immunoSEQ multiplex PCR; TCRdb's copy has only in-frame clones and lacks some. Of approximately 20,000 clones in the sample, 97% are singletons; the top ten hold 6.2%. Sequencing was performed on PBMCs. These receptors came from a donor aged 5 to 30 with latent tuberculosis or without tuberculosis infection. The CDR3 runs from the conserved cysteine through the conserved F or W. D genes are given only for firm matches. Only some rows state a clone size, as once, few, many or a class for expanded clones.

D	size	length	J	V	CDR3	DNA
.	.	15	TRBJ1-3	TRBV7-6	CASRPLTGMGNTIYF	TGTGCCAGCAGACCCCTAACAGGGATGGGAAACACCATATATTTT
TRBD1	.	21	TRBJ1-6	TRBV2	CASNRALGQDSPLGYNSPLHF	TGTGCCAGCAATCGAGCGCTTGGACAGGACTCACCCCTGGGCTATAATTCACCCCTCCACTTT
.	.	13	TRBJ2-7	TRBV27	CASSSGESYEQYF	TGTGCCAGCAGTTCGGGGGAATCCTACGAGCAGTACTTC
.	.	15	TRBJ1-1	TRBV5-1	CASSLEPRMNTEAFF	TGCGCCAGCAGCTTGGAGCCACGCATGAACACTGAAGCTTTCTTT
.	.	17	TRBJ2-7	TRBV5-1	CASSDNLHQGRTYEQYF	TGCGCCAGCAGCGACAACCTTCACCAGGGGCGTACCTACGAGCAGTACTTC
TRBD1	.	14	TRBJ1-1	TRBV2	CASGGLIGQAEAFF	TGTGCCAGCGGAGGATTGATCGGACAGGCTGAAGCTTTCTTT
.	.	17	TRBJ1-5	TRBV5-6	CASSLGVAGYSNQPQHF	TGTGCCAGCAGCTTGGGGGTTGCAGGTTATAGCAATCAGCCCCAGCATTTT
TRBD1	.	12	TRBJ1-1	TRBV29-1	CSVDRGRTEAFF	TGCAGCGTTGACAGGGGGCGAACTGAAGCTTTCTTT
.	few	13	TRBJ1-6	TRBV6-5	CASSRDSNSPLHF	TGTGCCAGCAGTCGCGATAGCAATTCACCCCTCCACTTT
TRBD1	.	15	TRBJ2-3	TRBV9	CASSVAGQSTDTQYF	TGTGCCAGCAGCGTAGCGGGACAGAGCACAGATACGCAGTATTTT